This paragraph covers one T cell receptor (beta chain) sequence. Profiling relied on immunoSEQ multiplex PCR, and the TCRdb table lists in-frame clones only, not all of them. The data hold approximately 100,000 clones, with roughly four fifths observed a single time. This record belongs to a study of OX40 agonist ivuxolimab in advanced cancers. This CDR3 comprises 15 residues. The sequenced sample was CD4+ or CD8+ T cells sorted from blood, obtained in a trial of the OX40 agonist ivuxolimab. This chain connects TRBV21-1 to TRBJ2-1; whether TRBD2, the table's D call, matches the DNA was not checked. TRBV21-1 is a documented pseudogene. This TCR was recovered from an adult with an advanced solid tumor such as melanoma, head and neck, liver or kidney cancer. The CDR3 region has the DNA TGTGCCAGCATCCTCGGGGAGAAGGAAGACAATGAGCAGTTCTTC. Protein product: CASILGEKEDNEQFF.